This TCR beta chain originates from a study of glioma-infiltrating T cells after dendritic cell vaccination (dated by TCRdb to 2016 to 2017). Some background on the complete study: The cohort comprised 15 or so glioblastoma patients from Phase I and II dendritic cell vaccination trials, 9 newly diagnosed and 6 with recurrent disease. Patients received autologous tumor lysate-pulsed dendritic cell vaccination between 2003 and 2012. Survival after dendritic cell vaccination was correlated with TCR sequencing metrics, such as TIL content and the overlap between tumor and blood repertoires. The vaccine was prepared from monocyte-derived dendritic cells that were cultured for about 7 days with IL-4 and GM-CSF and then pulsed overnight with autologous tumor lysate. Tumor-infiltrating lymphocyte content was quantified and tumor and blood repertoires were compared in dendritic cell-vaccinated glioblastoma patients by deep sequencing of TCR beta CDR3 regions. Each patient was given three intradermal dendritic cell vaccine injections, spaced two weeks apart, in the arm below the axilla. What the study reported, not specific to this receptor: The TCR overlap response model with three groups was called speculative and said to need prospective validation. After dendritic cell vaccination, a higher estimated pretreatment TIL content predicted longer time to progression and longer overall survival. The cohort was small and heterogeneous, with few patients having full blood and tumor sets and even fewer initial-recurrent tumor pairs. TCR clonality showed no direct relationship with survival, which suggests that a diverse polyclonal response may matter.

Comments on this clone: The antigen this receptor binds is unknown. Per-nucleotide qualities are absent, and no much larger clonotype sits a single base away.

The time point tag for this specimen amounts to: after dendritic cell vaccination, including at tumor progression/relapse. To be selected, patients needed enough residual fresh-frozen tumor tissue and more than two years of available survival data. Molecular status otherwise varied across the glioblastoma patients, but none of them carried an isocitrate dehydrogenase mutation. PBMC were collected before vaccination, two weeks after the third vaccination, and at tumor progression when it occurred. Genomic DNA was extracted with the Qiagen DNeasy Blood extraction Kit. Germline trimming amounts to 3 bases on V and 6 bases on J, with 6 as the count of junction bases outside the gene matches. The CDR3 runs 15 amino acids, cysteine and phenylalanine included. Only the CDR3 portion is preserved as DNA: 45 bases, with reading frame beginning at the first base. The germline V gene specifies LGHNA as CDR1 and YNFKEQ as CDR2.

Using the immunoSEQ assay, TCRB CDR3 regions were amplified from roughly 1.9 micrograms of genomic DNA, or from all available DNA when less than that was on hand. The multiplex PCR employed 60 forward primers targeting TCR V beta segments and 13 reverse primers targeting J beta segments. To estimate the number of reads per starting template, synthetic control templates were added to each sample at limiting dilution. The Illumina HiSeq System generated sequencing reads of 87 bp. On the study's bioinformatics: To remove PCR and sequencing errors, closely related sequences were merged with a nearest neighbor algorithm. TCR overlap was defined as the percentage of unique tumor TCR beta sequences that were also present in the same patient's peripheral blood. Drawn from immuneACCESS, this table holds only the in-frame rearrangements with V and J called that TCRdb kept. Clones are partly lost; checked studies trace under half to an unresolved V gene and leave the rest unexplained. V and J calls and clone size are given by that table; D and trimming were obtained from the DNA. The sample records some 60,000 clones, about four fifths of which are singletons. The ten largest clones take up around 16% of the sample.

The sequenced sample was blood, obtained after dendritic cell vaccination. Recombination linked TRBV4-2 to TRBJ1-1, with 11 bases matching TRBD1. The clonotype comes from a human donor with glioblastoma. The CDR3 region: CASSQGDRGNPEAFF. The sequenced DNA: TGTGCCAGCAGCCAGGGGGACAGGGGGAATCCTGAAGCTTTCTTT.